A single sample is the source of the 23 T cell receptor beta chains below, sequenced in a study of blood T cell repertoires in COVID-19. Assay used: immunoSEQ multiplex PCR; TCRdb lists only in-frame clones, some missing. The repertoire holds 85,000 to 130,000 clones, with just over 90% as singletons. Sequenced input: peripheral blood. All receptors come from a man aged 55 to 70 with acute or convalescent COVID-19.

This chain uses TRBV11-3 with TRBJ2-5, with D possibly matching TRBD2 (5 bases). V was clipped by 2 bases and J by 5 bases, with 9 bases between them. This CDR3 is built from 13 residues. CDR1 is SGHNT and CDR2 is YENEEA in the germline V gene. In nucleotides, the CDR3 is TGTGCCAGCAGCTTAAGAGGGATGGAGACCCAGTACTTC. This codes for CASSLRGMETQYF.

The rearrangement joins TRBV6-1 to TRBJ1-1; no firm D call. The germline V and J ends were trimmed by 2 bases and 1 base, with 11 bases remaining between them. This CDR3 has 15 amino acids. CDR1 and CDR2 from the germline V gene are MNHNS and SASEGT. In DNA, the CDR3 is TGTGCCAGCAGTGAACGGAGGACGGAGAACACTGAAGCTTTCTTT. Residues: CASSERRTENTEAFF.

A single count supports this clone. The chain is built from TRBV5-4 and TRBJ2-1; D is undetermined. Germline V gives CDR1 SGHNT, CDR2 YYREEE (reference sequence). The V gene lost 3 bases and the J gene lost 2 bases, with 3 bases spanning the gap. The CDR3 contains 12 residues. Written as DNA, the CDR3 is TGTGCCAGCAGCTCAACCTACAATGAGCAGTTCTTC. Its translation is CASSSTYNEQFF. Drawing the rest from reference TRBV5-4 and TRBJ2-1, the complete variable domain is ETGVTQSPTHLIKTRGQQVTLRCSSQSGHNTVSWYQQALGQGPQFIFQYYREEENGRGNFPPRFSGLQFPNYSSELNVNALELDDSALYLCASSSTYNEQFFGPGTRLTVL.

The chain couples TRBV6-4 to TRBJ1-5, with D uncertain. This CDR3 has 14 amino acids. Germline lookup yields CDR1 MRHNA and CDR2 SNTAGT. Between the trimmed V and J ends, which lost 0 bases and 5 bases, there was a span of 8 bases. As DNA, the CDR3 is TGTGCCAGCAGTGACTCAGCACCCCATCAGCCCCAGCATTTT. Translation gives CASSDSAPHQPQHF.

The DNA for the CDR3 is TGCAGCGTTGGACAGGGCGCAGACTATGGCTACACCTTC. Residues: CSVGQGADYGYTF. The chain uses TRBV29-1 and TRBJ1-2; 7 bases match TRBD1. V lost 4 bases, J lost 3 bases, and 5 bases stayed unmatched. Germline values: CDR1 SQVTM, CDR2 ANQGSEA. The CDR3 contains 13 residues.

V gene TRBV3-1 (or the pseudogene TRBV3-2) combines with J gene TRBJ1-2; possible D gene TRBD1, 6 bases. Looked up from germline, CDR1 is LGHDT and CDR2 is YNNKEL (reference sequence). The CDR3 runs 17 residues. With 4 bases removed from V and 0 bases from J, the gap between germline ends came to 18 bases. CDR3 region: CASSLTAQGRANYGYTF. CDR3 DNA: TGTGCCAGCAGCCTCACCGCTCAGGGGAGGGCTAACTATGGCTACACCTTC.

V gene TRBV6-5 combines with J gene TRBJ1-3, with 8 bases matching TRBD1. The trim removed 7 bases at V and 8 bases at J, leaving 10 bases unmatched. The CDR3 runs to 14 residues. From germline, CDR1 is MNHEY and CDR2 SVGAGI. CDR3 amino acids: CASIPPGQVHTIYF. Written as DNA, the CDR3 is TGTGCCAGCATTCCTCCGGGACAGGTACACACCATATATTTT.

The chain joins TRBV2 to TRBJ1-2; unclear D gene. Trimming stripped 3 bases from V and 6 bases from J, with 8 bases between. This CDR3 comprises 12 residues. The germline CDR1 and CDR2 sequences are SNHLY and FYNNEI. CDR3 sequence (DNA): TGTGCCAGCAGTGATGAGGTTGATGGCTACACCTTC. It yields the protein CASSDEVDGYTF.

The chain's CDR3 is CASSVVGGYNEQFF. CDR3 coding DNA: TGTGCCAGCAGCGTAGTGGGGGGTTACAATGAGCAGTTCTTC. The V call is TRBV9, the J call TRBJ2-1; a weak D match, TRBD2 (6 bases). Germline loops: CDR1 SGDLS, CDR2 YYNGEE. The CDR3 runs 14 residues. The V end was cut by 0 bases, the J end by 4 bases, with 8 bases between.

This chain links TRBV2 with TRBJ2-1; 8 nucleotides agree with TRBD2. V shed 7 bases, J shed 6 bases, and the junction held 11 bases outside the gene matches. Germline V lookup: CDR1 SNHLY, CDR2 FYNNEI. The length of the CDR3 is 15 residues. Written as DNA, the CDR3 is TGTGCCAGCACCCCGGGGGTAGCGGGAAGCAATGAGCAGTTCTTC. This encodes CASTPGVAGSNEQFF.

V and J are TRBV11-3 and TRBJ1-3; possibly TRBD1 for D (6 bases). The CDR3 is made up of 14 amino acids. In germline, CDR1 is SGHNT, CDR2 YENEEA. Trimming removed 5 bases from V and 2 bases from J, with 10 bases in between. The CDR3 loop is CASSTRTAGNTIYF. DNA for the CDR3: TGTGCCAGCAGCACCCGGACAGCTGGAAACACCATATATTTT.

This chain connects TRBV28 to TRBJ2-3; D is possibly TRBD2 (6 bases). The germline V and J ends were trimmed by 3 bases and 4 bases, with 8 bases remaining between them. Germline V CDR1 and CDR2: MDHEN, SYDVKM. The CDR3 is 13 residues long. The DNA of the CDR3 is TGTGCCAGCAGTTTCGGGGGTGCAGATACGCAGTATTTT. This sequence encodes CASSFGGADTQYF.

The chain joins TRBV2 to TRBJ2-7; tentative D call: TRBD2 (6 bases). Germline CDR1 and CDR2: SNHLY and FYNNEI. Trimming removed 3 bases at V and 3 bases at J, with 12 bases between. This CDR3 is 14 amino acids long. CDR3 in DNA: TGTGCCAGCAGTGATTGGAGGGCGGGCTACGAGCAGTACTTC. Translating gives CASSDWRAGYEQYF.

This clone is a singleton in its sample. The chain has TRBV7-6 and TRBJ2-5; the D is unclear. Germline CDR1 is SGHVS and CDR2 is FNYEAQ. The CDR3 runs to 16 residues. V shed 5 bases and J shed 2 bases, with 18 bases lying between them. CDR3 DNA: TGTGCCAGCAGCCTAAGAGCAGAGCGACCTCAAGAGACCCAGTACTTC. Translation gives CASSLRAERPQETQYF.

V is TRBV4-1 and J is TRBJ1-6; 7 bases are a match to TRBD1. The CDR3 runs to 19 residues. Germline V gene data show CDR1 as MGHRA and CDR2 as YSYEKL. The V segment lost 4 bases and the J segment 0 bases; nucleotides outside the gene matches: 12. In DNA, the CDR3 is TGCGCCAGCAGCCTAACCACCGACAGGGAGAGCTCCTATAATTCACCCCTCCACTTT. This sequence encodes CASSLTTDRESSYNSPLHF.

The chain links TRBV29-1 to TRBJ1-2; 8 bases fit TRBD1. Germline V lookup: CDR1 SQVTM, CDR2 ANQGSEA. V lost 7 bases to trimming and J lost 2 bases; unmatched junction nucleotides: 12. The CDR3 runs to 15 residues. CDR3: CSAGGTGYGNYGYTF. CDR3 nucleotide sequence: TGCAGCGCCGGAGGGACAGGTTATGGGAACTATGGCTACACCTTC.

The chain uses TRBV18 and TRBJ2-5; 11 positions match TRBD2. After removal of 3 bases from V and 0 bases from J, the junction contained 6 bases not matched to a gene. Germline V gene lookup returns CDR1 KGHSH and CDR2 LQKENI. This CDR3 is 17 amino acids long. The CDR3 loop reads CASSPTSGILYQETQYF. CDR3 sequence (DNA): TGTGCCAGCTCACCGACTAGCGGGATTCTGTACCAAGAGACCCAGTACTTC.

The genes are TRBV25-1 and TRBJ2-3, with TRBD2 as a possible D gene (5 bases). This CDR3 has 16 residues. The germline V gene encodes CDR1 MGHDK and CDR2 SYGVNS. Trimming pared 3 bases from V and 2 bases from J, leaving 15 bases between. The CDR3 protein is CASSDRRGSLTDTQYF. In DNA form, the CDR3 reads TGTGCCAGCAGTGATAGACGCGGGTCCCTCACAGATACGCAGTATTTT. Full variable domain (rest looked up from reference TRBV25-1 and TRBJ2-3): EADIYQTPRYLVIGTGKKITLECSQTMGHDKMYWYQQDPGMELHLIHYSYGVNSTEKGDLSSESTVSRIRTEHFPLTLESARPSHTSQYLCASSDRRGSLTDTQYFGPGTRLTVL.

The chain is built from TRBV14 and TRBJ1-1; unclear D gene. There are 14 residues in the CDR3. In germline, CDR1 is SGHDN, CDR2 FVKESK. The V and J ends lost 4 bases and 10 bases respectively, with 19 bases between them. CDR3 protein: CASSLRLRAGGAFF. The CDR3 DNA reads TGTGCCAGCAGCCTACGGTTGCGAGCAGGAGGAGCTTTCTTT. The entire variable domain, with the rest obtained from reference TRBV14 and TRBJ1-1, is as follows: EAGVTQFPSHSVIEKGQTVTLRCDPISGHDNLYWYRRVMGKEIKFLLHFVKESKQDESGMPNNRFLAERTGGTYSTLKVQPAELEDSGVYFCASSLRLRAGGAFFGQGTRLTVV.

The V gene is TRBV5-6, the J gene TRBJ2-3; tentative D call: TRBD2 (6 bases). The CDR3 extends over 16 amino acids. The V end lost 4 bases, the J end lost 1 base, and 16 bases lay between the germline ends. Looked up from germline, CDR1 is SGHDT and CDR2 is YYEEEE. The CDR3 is CASSRRDPGGTDTQYF. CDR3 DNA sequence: TGTGCCAGCAGCCGGAGGGACCCCGGAGGCACAGATACGCAGTATTTT.

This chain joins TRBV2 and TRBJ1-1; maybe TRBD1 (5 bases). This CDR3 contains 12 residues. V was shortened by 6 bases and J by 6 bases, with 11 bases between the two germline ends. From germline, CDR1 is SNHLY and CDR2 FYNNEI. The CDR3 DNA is TGTGCCAGCAGACAGGAATGGGCTGAAGCTTTCTTT. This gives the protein CASRQEWAEAFF.

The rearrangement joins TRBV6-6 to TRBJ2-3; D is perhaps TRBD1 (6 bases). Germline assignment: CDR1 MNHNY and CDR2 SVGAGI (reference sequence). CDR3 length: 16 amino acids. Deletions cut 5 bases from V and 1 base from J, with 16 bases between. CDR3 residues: CASSPSDRPRTDTQYF. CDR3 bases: TGTGCCAGCAGTCCCTCCGACAGGCCGCGCACAGATACGCAGTATTTT.

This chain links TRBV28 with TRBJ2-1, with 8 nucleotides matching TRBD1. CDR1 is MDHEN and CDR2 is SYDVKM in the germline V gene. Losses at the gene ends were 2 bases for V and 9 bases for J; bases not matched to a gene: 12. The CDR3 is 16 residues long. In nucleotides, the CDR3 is TGTGCCAGCAGTTTAGTCCCCCCCAGGGGGCAGGGTGAGCAGTTCTTC. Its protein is CASSLVPPRGQGEQFF.